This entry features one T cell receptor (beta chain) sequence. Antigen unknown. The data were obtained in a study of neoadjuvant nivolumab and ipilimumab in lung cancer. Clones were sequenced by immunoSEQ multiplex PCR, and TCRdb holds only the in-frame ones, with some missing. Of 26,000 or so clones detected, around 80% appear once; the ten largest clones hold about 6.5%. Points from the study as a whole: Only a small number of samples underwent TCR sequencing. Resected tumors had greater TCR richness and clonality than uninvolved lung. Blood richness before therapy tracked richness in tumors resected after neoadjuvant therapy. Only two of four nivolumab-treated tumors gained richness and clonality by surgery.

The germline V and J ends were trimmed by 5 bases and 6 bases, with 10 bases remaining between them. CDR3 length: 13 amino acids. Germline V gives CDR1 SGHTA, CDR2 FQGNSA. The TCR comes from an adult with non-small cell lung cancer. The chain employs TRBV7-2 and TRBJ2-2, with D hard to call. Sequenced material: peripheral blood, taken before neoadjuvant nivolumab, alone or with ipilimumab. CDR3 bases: TGTGCCAGCAGCCCTGAAGAGGCCGGGGAGCTGTTTTTT. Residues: CASSPEEAGELFF.